This T cell receptor (beta chain) was recorded in a study of blood T cells in healthy people across ages. With a J-beta primer mix and a sample-barcoded 5' primer, a second PCR ran about 7 to 12 cycles. In TCRdb, the 5' RACE reads were re-called with MiXCR into one record per CDR3 protein. The profile shows about 720,000 distinct CDR3 sequences, approximately 22% of them singletons. Sequenced input: blood. The source of this sequence is a man aged 70-80 years in good health.

CDR3 amino acids: CASSDGVYGYTF. In nucleotides, the CDR3 is TGTGCCAGCAGCGACGGTGTCTATGGCTACACCTTC. The rearrangement uses TRBV9 and TRBJ1-2; no reliable D call. CDR1 is SGDLS and CDR2 is YYNGEE in the germline V gene. The CDR3 consists of 12 residues. With 3 bases removed from V and 4 bases from J, the gap between germline ends came to 7 bases.